Listed below are T cell receptor beta chains from one sample, sequenced in a study of blood T cell repertoires in COVID-19. The protocol was immunoSEQ multiplex PCR, while the TCRdb copy is restricted to in-frame clones and leaves out a portion. Of some 200,000 clones listed, about 80% are singletons. The sequenced sample was PBMCs or T cells enriched from blood (not recorded which). The receptor source for this set is a woman aged 55-69 years with acute COVID-19. CDR3s leave out the opening cysteine and the closing phenylalanine or tryptophan. Fields, in order: CDR3 protein, V gene.

CDR3 protein: AWGRTGANYGYT; V gene: TRBV30
CDR3 protein: AWSSGSSGNTIY; V gene: TRBV30
CDR3 protein: ASSPFDRTNEKLF; V gene: TRBV23-1
CDR3 protein: ASAPALRAGGGEQY; V gene: TRBV7-6
CDR3 protein: ASSKGKLKGVYGYT; V gene: TRBV21-1
CDR3 protein: ASSRPGAGGYT; V gene: TRBV5-1
CDR3 protein: ASSLTRQGSVTEAF; V gene: TRBV10-1
CDR3 protein: ASSFDSYGYT; V gene: TRBV7-9
CDR3 protein: ASSEPGVTYNEQF; V gene: TRBV6-1
CDR3 protein: ASILSSTLGGYT; V gene: TRBV19
CDR3 protein: ASSLEPGGSPGSEQF; V gene: TRBV7-9
CDR3 protein: ASSDSFGTPLGSGAF; V gene: TRBV6-4
CDR3 protein: ASSSRGANEKLF; V gene: TRBV7-9
CDR3 protein: ASSYGAGTSPGELF; V gene: TRBV6-2/TRBV6-3
CDR3 protein: ASSQDALASGELF; V gene: TRBV4-3
CDR3 protein: ASSHGTTTGELF; V gene: TRBV5-1
CDR3 protein: AWSVRRDNGYT; V gene: TRBV30
CDR3 protein: ASSVVGKYGYT; V gene: TRBV9
CDR3 protein: ASSLTGASSGNTIY; V gene: TRBV28
CDR3 protein: ASSLLLSSYNSPLH; V gene: TRBV7-8
CDR3 protein: ASQGGQGSF; V gene: TRBV5-1
CDR3 protein: ASSLIRAKGYEQY; V gene: TRBV27
CDR3 protein: AISESVSGYRAMNTEAF; V gene: TRBV10-3
CDR3 protein: ASSAAGEMYGYT; V gene: TRBV6-2/TRBV6-3
CDR3 protein: ASSIVGTSNEQF; V gene: TRBV19
CDR3 protein: ASSSGGPSVTEAF; V gene: TRBV7-9
CDR3 protein: ASSPVLPGQGNEKLF; V gene: TRBV5-4
CDR3 protein: ASSFRSSGRYNEQF; V gene: TRBV28
CDR3 protein: ASSFSTTSGRAREQY; V gene: TRBV7-9
CDR3 protein: ASSQDKGSRKLF; V gene: TRBV3-1/TRBV3-2
CDR3 protein: ASSPTGKNTGELF; V gene: TRBV18
CDR3 protein: ASSFNSGEQY; V gene: TRBV5-1
CDR3 protein: ASSLSGVAKNIQY; V gene: TRBV5-5
CDR3 protein: ASSLFRGAGELF; V gene: TRBV28
CDR3 protein: ASSPFSVGEVGGYT; V gene: TRBV18
CDR3 protein: ASIGQGVTYEQY; V gene: TRBV25-1
CDR3 protein: ASRGSSGNQPQH; V gene: TRBV19
CDR3 protein: ATTRSSGGANEQF; V gene: TRBV7-2
CDR3 protein: ASSPGLAGGLGELF; V gene: TRBV4-2
CDR3 protein: ASSWGPAGLQETQY; V gene: TRBV5-1
CDR3 protein: ASSRQGNAGQF; V gene: TRBV19
CDR3 protein: ASIHLGDAEAF; V gene: TRBV6-5
CDR3 protein: ASSPGTAGNTIY; V gene: TRBV19
CDR3 protein: ASSVTGAYNEQF; V gene: TRBV9
CDR3 protein: ASSEGDQPQH; V gene: TRBV2
CDR3 protein: AAARGQDSPLH; V gene: TRBV7-9
CDR3 protein: ASSVQSDTQY; V gene: TRBV9
CDR3 protein: ASTPAGGFKQPQH; V gene: TRBV19
CDR3 protein: ASSLDSIQETQY; V gene: TRBV7-9
CDR3 protein: ASRWGQPNEKLF; V gene: TRBV28
CDR3 protein: ASSFAGNQPQH; V gene: TRBV6-5
CDR3 protein: ASSLRQGDNIQY; V gene: TRBV5-1
CDR3 protein: ASSQNIDRALVRGYT; V gene: TRBV28
CDR3 protein: ASARGSDQPQH; V gene: TRBV18
CDR3 protein: ASSFGGEETQY; V gene: TRBV11-2
CDR3 protein: ASSLYLGQGSNEQF; V gene: TRBV27
CDR3 protein: ASSFKRGLAGVKLADTQY; V gene: TRBV3-1/TRBV3-2
CDR3 protein: SGQAGGPITGELF; V gene: TRBV29-1
CDR3 protein: ASSPPGRYTGELF; V gene: TRBV18